Sequencing of this T cell receptor beta chain was carried out in a study of shared clonotypes between healthy human individuals. The germline CDR1 and CDR2 sequences are ENHRY and SYGVKD. Trimming cost V 8 bases and J 6 bases, with 10 bases left between them. The CDR3 length is 11 residues. Whole-study findings and limits: In contrast to clonotypes shared by all four donors, non-shared clonotypes had lower generation probabilities.

A remark on this clone: Its antigen is undetermined.

Into CD45RA+ naive and CD45RA-negative memory subsets, the CD4+ cells were split. Sequencing used immunoSEQ multiplex PCR; TCRdb keeps in-frame clones, though not all of them. The sample consists of 2 million to 2.5 million clones, 90% to 96% of them appearing once. Sequencing was performed on naive CD4+ T cells sorted from blood. Documented subset: CD45RA+ positively selected. This clonotype was sampled from a man between 18 and 35 years old in good health. The chain couples TRBV10-3 to TRBJ1-2; D may be TRBD1 (5 bases). CDR3 DNA sequence: TGTGCCATCGGGGGAAGCGATGGCTACACCTTC. Residues: CAIGGSDGYTF.